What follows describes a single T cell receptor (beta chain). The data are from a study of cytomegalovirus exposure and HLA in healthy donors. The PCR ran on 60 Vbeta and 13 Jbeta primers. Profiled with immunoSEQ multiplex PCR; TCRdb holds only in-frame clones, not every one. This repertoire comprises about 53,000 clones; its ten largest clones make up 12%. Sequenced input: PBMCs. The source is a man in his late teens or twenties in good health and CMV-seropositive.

The CDR3 reads CASTFSGVYNEQFF. CDR3 coding DNA: TGTGCCTCAACCTTTAGCGGGGTTTACAATGAGCAGTTCTTC. The J gene is TRBJ2-1, the V gene TRBV30, with 8 bases aligning to TRBD2. The ends lost 7 bases at V and 4 bases at J; junction bases unmatched: 9. This CDR3 is built from 14 residues. Germline CDR1 and CDR2: GTSNPN and SVGIG (reference sequence).